This T cell receptor (beta chain) was retrieved from a study of blood T cell repertoires in COVID-19. Study-level background: PBMCs, B-cell-depleted T cells, or T cells were the source of the cDNA or gDNA that made up the material.

This CDR3 has 14 residues. V lost 1 base to trimming and J lost 9 bases, with 13 bases between them. Germline CDR1 and CDR2: MGHRA and YSYEKL. Authors' methods: Counts of nucleated cells, estimated from reference gene primer amplification, were obtained. TCRdb's copy holds only in-frame clones and misses some; the assay was immunoSEQ multiplex PCR. D and trimming come from the DNA, and the V and J calls and clone size come from that table. This table holds about 250,000 clones, around 86% found once. Input material: peripheral blood. The origin of this receptor is a woman aged 40 to 55 who had recovered from COVID-19. J is TRBJ2-1 and V is TRBV4-1; TRBD2 might be the D (6 bases). The CDR3 region is CASSQVNPSVEQFF. In DNA, the CDR3 is TGCGCCAGCAGCCAAGTGAACCCTAGCGTTGAGCAGTTCTTC.